These 18 T cell receptor beta chains were all obtained from the same sample, sequenced in a study of T cell responses to AZD1222 COVID-19 vaccine. Here immunoSEQ multiplex PCR was the method, and the copy in TCRdb shows in-frame clones only, minus some. The sample yields 150,000 or so clones, about 90% seen once. This sample comprised peripheral blood, obtained 28 days after the second AZD1222 dose. All receptors derive from an adult who received the AZD1222 COVID-19 vaccine.

This chain uses TRBV13 with TRBJ1-2; 7 bases agree with TRBD1. J lost 6 bases, V lost 5 bases, and 9 bases had no gene match. The CDR3 is 14 residues long. The germline CDR1 and CDR2 sequences are PRHDT and FYEKMQ (reference sequence). The CDR3 is CASSRPQTGDGYTF. CDR3 DNA: TGTGCCAGCAGCCGCCCCCAAACAGGGGATGGCTACACCTTC.

The gene calls are TRBV5-4 and TRBJ1-6, with TRBD1 matching 7 bases. Germline values: CDR1 SGHNT, CDR2 YYREEE (reference sequence). The CDR3 is 15 amino acids. Germline trimming cut 4 bases from V and 6 bases from J; bases unmatched to any gene: 7. The CDR3 DNA sequence: TGTGCCAGCAGCGCCGGGACAGAGCTTAATTCACCCCTCCACTTT. This sequence encodes CASSAGTELNSPLHF.

This clone has just a few counts. The sample has other DNA sequences that encode this CDR3 too. The rearrangement links TRBV10-3 to TRBJ1-2, with 8 positions matching TRBD1. With V trimmed by 6 bases and J by 2 bases, 2 bases remained unmatched. The CDR3 totals 13 residues. Germline assignment: CDR1 ENHRY and CDR2 SYGVKD. CDR3 DNA sequence: TGTGCCATCAGGGACAGGGCGAACTATGGCTACACCTTC. It yields the protein CAIRDRANYGYTF.

The V call is TRBV7-9, the J call TRBJ1-6; no firm D call. Trimming removed 1 base from V and 13 bases from J, with 14 bases in between. The CDR3 contains 14 residues. Germline CDR1 is SEHNR and CDR2 is FQNEAQ (reference sequence). The CDR3 spells CASSLDSGVRPLHF. For the CDR3, the DNA is TGTGCCAGCAGCTTAGACAGTGGTGTTCGCCCCCTCCACTTT.

The chain couples TRBV7-9 to TRBJ1-1; the match to TRBD1 covers 7 bases. CDR3 length: 17 residues. Germline CDR1 SEHNR, CDR2 FQNEAQ (reference sequence). With 2 bases clipped from V and 0 bases from J, the junction kept 9 bases outside the gene matches. The CDR3 loop is CASSLSLKRGLNTEAFF. The CDR3 DNA follows: TGTGCCAGCAGCTTAAGCCTCAAAAGGGGGCTGAACACTGAAGCTTTCTTT.

The CDR3 DNA is TGTGCCAGCAGTTTAACTAGCGGGGGGAGGCAAGAGACCCAGTACTTC. As protein: CASSLTSGGRQETQYF. The V call is TRBV27, the J call TRBJ2-5, with TRBD2 identical over 12 bases. The V and J ends lost 2 bases and 2 bases, in that order; junction bases with no gene match: 3. Per the germline V gene, CDR1 is MNHEY and CDR2 is SMNVEV (reference sequence). The length of the CDR3 is 16 residues.

The V gene is TRBV29-1, the J gene TRBJ1-2, with a weak D call TRBD1 (5 bases). The CDR3 covers 11 residues. V was cut by 4 bases and J by 5 bases, with 8 bases left in between. Germline lookup yields CDR1 SQVTM and CDR2 ANQGSEA. The CDR3 here is CSVGTPYGYTF. The CDR3 nucleotides read TGCAGCGTTGGGACACCTTATGGCTACACCTTC.

This chain uses TRBV15 with TRBJ1-4; TRBD1 might be the D (5 bases). V was clipped by 5 bases and J by 7 bases, with 20 bases between them. CDR1 is LNHNV, CDR2 YYDKDF, per germline (reference sequence). CDR3 length: 16 amino acids. The CDR3: CATSPTPGRGTEKLFF. The CDR3 DNA reads TGTGCCACCAGCCCCACCCCAGGGAGAGGGACTGAAAAACTGTTTTTT.

This rearrangement joins TRBV30 to TRBJ1-4; D is perhaps TRBD1 (6 bases). Germline-derived CDR1 and CDR2 are GTSNPN and SVGIG (reference sequence). This CDR3 is built from 13 residues. Trimming pared 2 bases from V and 7 bases from J, leaving 11 bases between. The CDR3 here is CAWSQGGGEKLFF. CDR3 nucleotides: TGTGCCTGGAGTCAAGGGGGGGGTGAAAAACTGTTTTTT.

The V gene is TRBV30, the J gene TRBJ1-2, with 8 bases that match TRBD1. Germline CDR1 is GTSNPN and CDR2 is SVGIG (reference sequence). The CDR3 extends over 14 amino acids. V was pared by 5 bases and J by 4 bases, with 9 bases of the junction left unmatched. DNA of the CDR3: TGTGCCTGGGAGGACAGGGCTAGGGGCTATGGCTACACCTTC. Its translation: CAWEDRARGYGYTF.

The chain couples TRBV27 to TRBJ1-1; a possible D gene is TRBD1 (6 bases). With 7 bases removed from V and 8 bases from J, the gap between germline ends came to 17 bases. In germline, CDR1 is MNHEY, CDR2 SMNVEV (reference sequence). The CDR3 loop spans 13 amino acids. The CDR3 region is CASIKRRGTEAFF. CDR3 DNA: TGTGCCAGCATCAAGCGGAGGGGGACAGAAGCTTTCTTT.

V and J are TRBV2 and TRBJ2-3, with D perhaps TRBD2 (7 bases). The CDR3 extends over 15 amino acids. CDR1 is SNHLY and CDR2 is FYNNEI in the germline V gene. V lost 4 bases and J 2 bases, leaving 13 bases between the germline ends. In nucleotides, the CDR3 is TGTGCCAGCAGTGTAGAGGCGGGGGCCACAGATACGCAGTATTTT. Translation gives CASSVEAGATDTQYF. Full variable domain (outside the CDR3, taken from reference TRBV2 and TRBJ2-3): EPEVTQTPSHQVTQMGQEVILRCVPISNHLYFYWYRQILGQKVEFLVSFYNNEISEKSEIFDDQFSVERPDGSNFTLKIRSTKLEDSAMYFCASSVEAGATDTQYFGPGTRLTVL.

V and J are TRBV19 and TRBJ2-2; the D gene is possibly TRBD1 (5 bases). The CDR3 has 15 residues. V lost 7 bases, J lost 4 bases, and 16 bases lay in between. Per the germline V gene, CDR1 is LNHDA and CDR2 is SQIVND (reference sequence). The CDR3 reads CASIDPRAPTGELFF. The CDR3 region has the DNA TGTGCCAGTATTGATCCCAGGGCCCCCACCGGGGAGCTGTTTTTT.

The J gene is TRBJ2-5, the V gene TRBV7-2; D could derive from TRBD1 or TRBD2 (5 bases each). The germline V and J ends were trimmed by 4 bases and 1 base, with 13 bases remaining between them. Per germline, CDR1 SGHTA and CDR2 FQGNSA. The CDR3 spans 15 residues. CDR3 loop: CASSSEGPAQETQYF. As DNA, the CDR3 is TGTGCCAGCAGCTCAGAGGGACCGGCCCAAGAGACCCAGTACTTC. Looking up the rest from reference TRBV7-2 and TRBJ2-5 gives the full variable domain: GAGVSQSPSNKVTEKGKDVELRCDPISGHTALYWYRQSLGQGLEFLIYFQGNSAPDKSGLPSDRFSAERTGGSVSTLTIQRTQQEDSAVYLCASSSEGPAQETQYFGPGTRLLVL.

This clone was seen repeatedly, ten times or more. The chain links TRBV4-2 to TRBJ2-6; the D is unclear. Germline V gives CDR1 LGHNA, CDR2 YNFKEQ. This CDR3 has 16 amino acids. With 0 bases removed from V and 0 bases from J, the gap between germline ends came to 6 bases. The CDR3 loop is CASSQDLSSGANVLTF. The DNA for the CDR3 is TGTGCCAGCAGCCAAGATCTCAGCTCTGGGGCCAACGTCCTGACTTTC.

This chain uses TRBV4-1 with TRBJ2-3, with unresolved D. Germline CDR1 reads MGHRA; CDR2 reads YSYEKL. The CDR3 runs 17 residues. V lost 4 bases and J 5 bases, leaving 22 bases between the germline ends. The CDR3: CASSLYGRSDGLDTQYF. The DNA for the CDR3 is TGCGCCAGCAGCCTATACGGGCGCTCCGACGGGTTAGATACGCAGTATTTT.

The chain's CDR3 is CASSLMTSGGGVVTDTQYF. The DNA of the CDR3 is TGCGCCAGCAGCCTAATGACTAGCGGGGGGGGTGTTGTCACAGATACGCAGTATTTT. The V gene is TRBV4-1, the J gene TRBJ2-3; 14 bases line up with TRBD2. Germline loops: CDR1 MGHRA, CDR2 YSYEKL. The V gene end was trimmed by 4 bases and the J gene end by 2 bases; junction bases not matched to a gene: 11. This CDR3 has 19 amino acids.

This chain joins TRBV7-9 and TRBJ2-7, with 10 positions matching TRBD1. This CDR3 comprises 14 residues. V shed 10 bases and J 6 bases; nucleotides not matched to a gene: 12. Germline V gene data show CDR1 as SEHNR and CDR2 as FQNEAQ (reference sequence). CDR3 sequence reads: CAIPFGTGVSEQYF. In nucleotides, the CDR3 is TGTGCCATCCCCTTCGGGACAGGGGTTTCCGAGCAGTACTTC.